These T cell receptor beta chains were read from a single sample in a study of shared clonotypes between healthy human individuals. Sequencing was performed with immunoSEQ multiplex PCR; in TCRdb, only in-frame clones are kept and a portion is missing. There are millions of clones in the sample; 85% to 95% occur only once, and approximately 1.7% lies in the top ten. Sequenced material: naive CD8+ T cells from PBMCs. The receptors here all came from a man aged 18 to 30 in good health. Some clones in this sample may be carry-over from other donors' samples. The CDR3 runs from the conserved cysteine through the conserved F or W. Fields, in order: J gene, D gene, V gene, clone size, CDR3 protein, CDR3 DNA. D genes are given only for firm matches. Clone sizes are given selectively: once, few, many, or a class where the clone is expanded.

TRBJ2-7 | - | TRBV7-7 | - | CASSLGDRSYEQYF | TGTGCCAGCAGCTTAGGAGACAGGTCCTACGAGCAGTACTTC
TRBJ2-7 | TRBD2 | TRBV28 | - | CASSLRVSGTYEQYF | TGTGCCAGCAGTTTGAGGGTCAGCGGGACCTACGAGCAGTACTTC
TRBJ2-7 | TRBD2 | TRBV4-3 | once | CASSQDLPGLASYEQYF | TGCGCCAGCAGCCAAGATCTCCCGGGACTAGCGTCCTACGAGCAGTACTTC
TRBJ1-5 | - | TRBV4-3 | - | CASSQVLGSNQPQHF | TGCGCCAGCAGCCAAGTATTGGGTAGCAATCAGCCCCAGCATTTT
TRBJ1-1 | TRBD1 | TRBV13 | once | CASSSNRGESSEAFF | TGTGCCAGCAGCTCAAACAGGGGGGAGAGCTCTGAAGCTTTCTTT
TRBJ2-7 | - | TRBV29-1 | - | CSVEIVREQYF | TGCAGCGTTGAAATCGTACGGGAGCAGTACTTC
TRBJ2-5 | TRBD1 | TRBV9 | - | CASSARTGEETQYF | TGTGCCAGCAGCGCCCGGACAGGGGAAGAGACCCAGTACTTC
TRBJ1-1 | TRBD1 | TRBV5-6 | - | CASSFRAPTGDIEAFF | TGTGCCAGCAGCTTCCGGGCCCCGACAGGGGATATTGAAGCTTTCTTT
TRBJ2-1 | - | TRBV5-4 | - | CASSLQGGLYNEQFF | TGTGCCAGCAGCTTGCAGGGGGGCCTCTACAATGAGCAGTTCTTC
TRBJ2-7 | TRBD2 | TRBV4-3 | - | CASSQEVLAGGYEQYF | TGCGCCAGCAGCCAAGAAGTACTAGCGGGAGGCTACGAGCAGTACTTC
TRBJ2-2 | - | TRBV6-5 | - | CASSMGTGGELFF | TGTGCCAGCAGTATGGGGACTGGCGGGGAGCTGTTTTTT
TRBJ2-7 | - | TRBV27 | - | CASSLATGYEQYF | TGTGCCAGCAGTTTAGCGACAGGCTATGAGCAGTACTTC
TRBJ2-7 | - | TRBV5-8 | - | CASSLLGLSYEQYF | TGTGCCAGCAGCTTGTTGGGCCTCTCCTACGAGCAGTACTTC
TRBJ1-4 | TRBD1 | TRBV27 | - | CASSLIGPGGLREKLFF | TGTGCCAGCAGTTTGATAGGCCCAGGGGGCCTTAGGGAAAAACTGTTTTTT
TRBJ2-5 | - | TRBV28 | - | CASSSGEQETQYF | TGTGCCAGCAGTTCGGGGGAGCAAGAGACCCAGTACTTC
TRBJ1-2 | - | TRBV7-9 | few | CASSPREIGYGYTF | TGTGCCAGCAGCCCCCGTGAGATAGGCTATGGCTACACCTTC
TRBJ1-1 | - | TRBV9 | - | CASSVGAVNTEAFF | TGTGCCAGCAGCGTAGGGGCTGTGAACACTGAAGCTTTCTTT
TRBJ1-5 | - | TRBV5-3 | - | CARSILTGQKDQPQHF | TGTGCCAGAAGCATACTTACCGGACAAAAGGATCAGCCCCAGCATTTT
TRBJ2-4 | - | TRBV7-6 | - | CASSTLWGSGNIQYF | TGTGCCAGCAGCACACTTTGGGGGTCTGGAAACATTCAGTACTTC
TRBJ2-4 | - | TRBV7-2 | - | CASSTTGFAKNIQYF | TGTGCCAGCAGCACAACAGGGTTCGCAAAAAACATTCAGTACTTC
TRBJ2-7 | - | TRBV6-1 | - | CASSEAVYSSIYEQYF | TGTGCCAGCAGTGAAGCTGTTTACAGCTCAATCTACGAGCAGTACTTC
TRBJ2-7 | - | TRBV7-8 | - | CASSLGPSRAYEQYF | TGTGCCAGCAGCTTAGGTCCTAGCCGTGCCTACGAGCAGTACTTC
TRBJ2-1 | - | TRBV2 | - | CASSGIPESNNEQFF | TGTGCCAGCAGTGGAATCCCAGAGAGCAACAATGAGCAGTTCTTC
TRBJ1-5 | - | TRBV9 | - | CASSVGLGRGQPQHF | TGTGCCAGCAGCGTCGGTTTGGGGCGGGGACAGCCCCAGCATTTT
TRBJ2-1 | - | TRBV21-1 | - | CAVLLWERGEQFF | TGTGCCGTCTTGTTGTGGGAGCGGGGTGAGCAGTTCTTC
TRBJ2-7 | TRBD2 | TRBV7-9 | - | CASSLAGGSREFSYEQYF | TGTGCCAGCAGCTTAGCGGGAGGTTCGCGGGAGTTTTCCTACGAGCAGTACTTC
TRBJ2-1 | TRBD2 | TRBV9 | - | CASSHSMTSGTSYNEQFF | TGTGCCAGCAGCCACTCGATGACTAGCGGGACAAGCTACAATGAGCAGTTCTTC
TRBJ2-7 | TRBD2 | TRBV7-2 | - | CASSPSGGGGSYEQYF | TGTGCCAGCAGCCCTAGCGGGGGCGGGGGTTCCTACGAGCAGTACTTC
TRBJ2-1 | TRBD2 | TRBV7-3 | once | CASSSETSGTPWGNEQFF | TGTGCCAGCAGCTCCGAGACTAGCGGGACCCCCTGGGGAAATGAGCAGTTCTTC
TRBJ2-1 | - | TRBV10-3 | - | CAISDPQITGALREQFF | TGTGCCATCAGTGACCCTCAAATCACCGGGGCCCTACGGGAGCAGTTCTTC
TRBJ1-5 | - | TRBV10-1 | - | CASSAGGNQPQHF | TGCGCCAGCAGTGCAGGCGGCAATCAGCCCCAGCATTTT
TRBJ2-7 | TRBD1 | TRBV7-9 | few | CASSLGGTGGSEQYF | TGTGCCAGCAGCTTAGGCGGGACAGGGGGCTCCGAGCAGTACTTC
TRBJ1-1 | TRBD1 | TRBV4-1 | - | CASSPRNRGDLNTEAFF | TGCGCCAGCAGCCCCAGAAACAGGGGGGACTTGAACACTGAAGCTTTCTTT
TRBJ2-7 | TRBD1 | TRBV9 | - | CASSDAQGVEQYF | TGTGCCAGCAGCGATGCCCAGGGGGTCGAGCAGTACTTC
TRBJ1-5 | - | TRBV27 | once | CASRQTGSNQPQHF | TGTGCCAGCAGACAGACGGGGAGCAATCAGCCCCAGCATTTT
TRBJ1-5 | - | TRBV27 | - | CASSLGGFQPQHF | TGTGCCAGCAGTTTGGGAGGGTTCCAGCCCCAGCATTTT
TRBJ1-4 | - | TRBV11-2 | once | CASSLGTSPGKEKLFF | TGTGCCAGCAGCTTGGGGACGTCGCCCGGGAAAGAAAAACTGTTTTTT
TRBJ2-1 | TRBD1 | TRBV5-6 | - | CASSPGGSYNEQFF | TGTGCCAGCAGCCCAGGGGGCAGCTACAATGAGCAGTTCTTC
TRBJ1-1 | - | TRBV7-2 | - | CASSAKSEAFF | TGTGCCAGCAGCGCAAAAAGTGAAGCTTTCTTT
TRBJ2-5 | TRBD2 | TRBV10-2 | - | CAQWEREGLKTQYF | TGCGCGCAGTGGGAGCGGGAGGGCCTCAAGACCCAGTACTTC
TRBJ2-5 | - | TRBV7-3 | - | CASSLHPLETQYF | TGTGCCAGCAGCTTACATCCCCTGGAGACCCAGTACTTC
TRBJ2-5 | TRBD1 | TRBV27 | - | CASSFGGTGWETQYF | TGTGCCAGCAGTTTCGGTGGGACAGGGTGGGAGACCCAGTACTTC
TRBJ1-2 | - | TRBV6-5 | - | CASSYDPDSNYGYTF | TGTGCCAGCAGTTATGACCCCGACAGTAACTATGGCTACACCTTC
TRBJ1-1 | - | TRBV5-1 | few | CASSWKTGGTEAFF | TGCGCCAGCAGCTGGAAAACTGGCGGTACTGAAGCTTTCTTT
TRBJ2-7 | - | TRBV5-6 | - | CASTLSAGSYEQYF | TGTGCCAGCACCCTCTCGGCGGGGTCCTACGAGCAGTACTTC
TRBJ1-2 | - | TRBV25-1 | once | CASSEAGIYGYTF | TGTGCCAGCAGTGAGGCAGGAATCTATGGCTACACCTTC
TRBJ1-1 | - | TRBV19 | - | CASIPRDSTEAFF | TGTGCCAGTATTCCCAGGGATTCTACTGAAGCTTTCTTT
TRBJ1-1 | TRBD1 | TRBV9 | - | CASSVGQGWDTEAFF | TGTGCCAGCAGCGTAGGACAGGGATGGGACACTGAAGCTTTCTTT
TRBJ2-3 | - | TRBV7-9 | - | CASSPPHTITDTQYF | TGTGCCAGCAGCCCCCCACATACGATTACAGATACGCAGTATTTT
TRBJ2-7 | - | TRBV27 | - | CASRHRGEGYEQYF | TGTGCCAGCAGGCACAGGGGGGAGGGCTACGAGCAGTACTTC
TRBJ2-7 | - | TRBV7-9 | - | CASRRAVGLIGYEQYF | TGTGCCAGCAGGCGGGCGGTGGGGTTGATAGGCTACGAGCAGTACTTC
TRBJ2-2 | - | TRBV28 | - | CASSPQLNTGELFF | TGTGCCAGCAGTCCTCAGTTGAACACCGGGGAGCTGTTTTTT
TRBJ1-2 | - | TRBV27 | - | CASSFDQGLNGYTF | TGTGCCAGCAGTTTCGACCAGGGACTTAATGGCTACACCTTC
TRBJ2-7 | TRBD2 | TRBV5-4 | - | CASSSGLAGGPHNEQYF | TGTGCCAGCAGCTCGGGACTAGCGGGAGGGCCGCATAACGAGCAGTACTTC
TRBJ2-1 | - | TRBV28 | - | CASSFRVRYNEQFF | TGTGCCAGCAGTTTCAGGGTAAGGTACAATGAGCAGTTCTTC
TRBJ2-1 | TRBD1 | TRBV11-1 | - | CASSSSNRGVPYNEQFF | TGTGCCAGCAGCTCCTCTAACAGGGGTGTCCCCTACAATGAGCAGTTCTTC
TRBJ1-5 | - | TRBV7-9 | few | CASSLADQPQHF | TGTGCCAGCAGCTTAGCGGATCAGCCCCAGCATTTT
TRBJ1-2 | TRBD1 | TRBV7-8 | - | CASSLGQGNYYGYTF | TGTGCCAGCAGCTTAGGACAGGGCAATTACTATGGCTACACCTTC
TRBJ2-5 | TRBD1 | TRBV7-9 | - | CASSLGSGTAQETQYF | TGTGCCAGCAGCTTAGGGTCCGGGACAGCTCAAGAGACCCAGTACTTC
TRBJ1-1 | - | TRBV7-9 | - | CASSHRTGTNYTEAFF | TGTGCCAGCAGTCACCGTACCGGGACAAATTACACTGAAGCTTTCTTT